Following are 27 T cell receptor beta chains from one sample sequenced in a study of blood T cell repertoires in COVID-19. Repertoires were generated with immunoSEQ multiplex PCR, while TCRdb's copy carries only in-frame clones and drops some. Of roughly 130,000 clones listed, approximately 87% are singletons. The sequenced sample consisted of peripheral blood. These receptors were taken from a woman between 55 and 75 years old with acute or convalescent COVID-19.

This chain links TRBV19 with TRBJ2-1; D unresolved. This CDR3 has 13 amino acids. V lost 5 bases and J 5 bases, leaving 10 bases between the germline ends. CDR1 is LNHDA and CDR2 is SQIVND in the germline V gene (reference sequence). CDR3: CASSEDNNNEQFF. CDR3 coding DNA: TGTGCCAGTAGTGAAGACAACAACAATGAGCAGTTCTTC.

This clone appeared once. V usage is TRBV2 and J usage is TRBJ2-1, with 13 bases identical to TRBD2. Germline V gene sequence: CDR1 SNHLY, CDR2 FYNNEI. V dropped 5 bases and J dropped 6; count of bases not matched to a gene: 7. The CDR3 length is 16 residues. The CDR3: CASSRIGTSGVNEQFF. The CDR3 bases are TGTGCCAGCAGTCGCATTGGGACTAGCGGGGTCAATGAGCAGTTCTTC.

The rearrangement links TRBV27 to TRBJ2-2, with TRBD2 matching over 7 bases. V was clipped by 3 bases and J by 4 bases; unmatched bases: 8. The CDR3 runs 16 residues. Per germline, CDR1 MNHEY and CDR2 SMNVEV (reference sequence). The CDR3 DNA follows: TGTGCCAGCAGTTTGAGGGCTAGCGGAGGCACCGGGGAGCTGTTTTTT. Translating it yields CASSLRASGGTGELFF.

CDR3 nucleotides: TGTGCCAGCAGCTCCGGGACACAGGAGGGCTACACCTTC. Translating it yields CASSSGTQEGYTF. The genes are TRBV5-4 and TRBJ1-2; tentative D call: TRBD1 (6 bases). Germline V gives CDR1 SGHNT, CDR2 YYREEE (reference sequence). V lost 3 bases, J lost 8 bases, and 14 bases lay in between. This CDR3 comprises 13 residues.

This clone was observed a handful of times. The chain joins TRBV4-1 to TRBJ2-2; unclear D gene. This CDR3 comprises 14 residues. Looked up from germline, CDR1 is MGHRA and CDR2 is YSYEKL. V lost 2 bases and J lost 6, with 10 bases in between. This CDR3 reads CASSQQDRSGELFF. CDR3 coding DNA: TGCGCCAGCAGCCAACAAGATAGATCCGGGGAGCTGTTTTTT.

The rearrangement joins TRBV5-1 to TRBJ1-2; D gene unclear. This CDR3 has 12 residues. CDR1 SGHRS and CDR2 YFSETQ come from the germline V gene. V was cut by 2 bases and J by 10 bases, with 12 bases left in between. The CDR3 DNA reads TGCGCCAGCAGCTTACAGCTTGGGCCCTACACCTTC. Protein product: CASSLQLGPYTF.

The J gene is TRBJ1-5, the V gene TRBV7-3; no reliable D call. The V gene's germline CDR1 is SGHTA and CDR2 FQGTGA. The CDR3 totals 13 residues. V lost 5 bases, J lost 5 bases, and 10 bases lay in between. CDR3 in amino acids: CASSLSRDQPQHF. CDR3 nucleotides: TGTGCCAGCAGCCTCTCGAGGGATCAGCCCCAGCATTTT.

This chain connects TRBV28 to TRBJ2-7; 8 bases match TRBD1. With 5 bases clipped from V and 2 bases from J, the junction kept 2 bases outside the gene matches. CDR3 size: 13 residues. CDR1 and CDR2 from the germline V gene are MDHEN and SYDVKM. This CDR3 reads CASSGQGAYEQYF. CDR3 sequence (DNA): TGTGCCAGCAGTGGACAGGGCGCCTACGAGCAGTACTTC.

The CDR3 here is CASSSWDREHEAFF. CDR3 DNA sequence: TGTGCCAGCAGCTCCTGGGACAGGGAACATGAAGCTTTCTTT. The chain uses TRBV7-9 and TRBJ1-1; 9 nucleotides align to TRBD1. After removal of 4 bases from V and 7 bases from J, the junction contained 7 bases not matched to a gene. Per the germline V gene, CDR1 is SEHNR and CDR2 is FQNEAQ (reference sequence). This CDR3 region has 14 residues. The whole variable domain, filled in from reference TRBV7-9 and TRBJ1-1, reads DTGVSQNPRHKITKRGQNVTFRCDPISEHNRLYWYRQTLGQGPEFLTYFQNEAQLEKSRLLSDRFSAERPKGSFSTLEIQRTEQGDSAMYLCASSSWDREHEAFFGQGTRLTVV.

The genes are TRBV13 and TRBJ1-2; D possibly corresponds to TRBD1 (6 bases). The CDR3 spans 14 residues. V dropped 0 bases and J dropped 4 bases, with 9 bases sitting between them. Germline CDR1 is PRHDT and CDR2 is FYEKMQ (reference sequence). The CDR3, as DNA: TGTGCCAGCAGCTTAGGACAGGGCCCCTATGGCTACACCTTC. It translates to CASSLGQGPYGYTF.

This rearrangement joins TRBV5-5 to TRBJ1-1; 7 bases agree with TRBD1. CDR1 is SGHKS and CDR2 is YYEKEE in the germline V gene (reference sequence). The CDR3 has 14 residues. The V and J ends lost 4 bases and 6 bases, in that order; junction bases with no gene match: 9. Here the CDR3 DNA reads TGTGCCAGCAGCCACCCGACAGGGAAGGCTGAAGCTTTCTTT. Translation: CASSHPTGKAEAFF.

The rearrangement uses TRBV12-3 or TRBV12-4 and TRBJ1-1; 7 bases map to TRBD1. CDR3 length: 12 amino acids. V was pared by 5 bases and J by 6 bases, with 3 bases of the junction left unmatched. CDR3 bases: TGTGCCAGCAGTCGACAGGGTTCTGAAGCTTTCTTT. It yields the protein CASSRQGSEAFF.

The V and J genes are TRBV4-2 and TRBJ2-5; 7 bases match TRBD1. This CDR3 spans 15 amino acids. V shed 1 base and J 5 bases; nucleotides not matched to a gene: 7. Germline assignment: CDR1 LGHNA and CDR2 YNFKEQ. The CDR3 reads CASSQVTGAYETQYF. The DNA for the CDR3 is TGTGCCAGCAGCCAAGTTACAGGGGCCTATGAGACCCAGTACTTC.

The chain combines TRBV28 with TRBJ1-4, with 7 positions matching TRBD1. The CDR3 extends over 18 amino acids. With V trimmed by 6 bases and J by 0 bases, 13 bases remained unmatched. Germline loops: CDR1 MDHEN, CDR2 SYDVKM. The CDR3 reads CASSWGTALYATNEKLFF. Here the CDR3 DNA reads TGTGCCAGCAGCTGGGGGACAGCCCTTTATGCAACTAATGAAAAACTGTTTTTT.

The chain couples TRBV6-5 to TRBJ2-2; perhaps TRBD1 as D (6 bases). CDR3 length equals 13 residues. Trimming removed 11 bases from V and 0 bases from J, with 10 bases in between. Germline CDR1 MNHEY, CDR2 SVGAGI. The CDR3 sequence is CAQGQPNTGELFF. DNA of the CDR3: TGTGCCCAGGGGCAGCCGAACACCGGGGAGCTGTTTTTT.

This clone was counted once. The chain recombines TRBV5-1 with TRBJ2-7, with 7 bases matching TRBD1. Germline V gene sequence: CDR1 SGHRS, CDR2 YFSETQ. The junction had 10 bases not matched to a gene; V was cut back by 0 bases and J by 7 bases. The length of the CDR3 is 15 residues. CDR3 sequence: CASSLGAGTVQEQYF. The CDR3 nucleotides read TGCGCCAGCAGCTTGGGGGCCGGGACAGTTCAGGAGCAGTACTTC.

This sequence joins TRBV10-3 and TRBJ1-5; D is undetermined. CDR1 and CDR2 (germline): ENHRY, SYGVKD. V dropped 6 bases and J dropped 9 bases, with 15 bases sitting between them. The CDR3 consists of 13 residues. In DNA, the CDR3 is TGTGCCATCAGGGGAGGGAGCGGACGGCCCCAGCATTTT. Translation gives CAIRGGSGRPQHF.

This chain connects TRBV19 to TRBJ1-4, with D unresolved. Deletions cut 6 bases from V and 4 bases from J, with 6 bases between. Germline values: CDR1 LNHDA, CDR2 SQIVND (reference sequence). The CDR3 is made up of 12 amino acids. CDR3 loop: CASRHLNEKLFF. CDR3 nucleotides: TGTGCCAGTAGACACCTTAATGAAAAACTGTTTTTT.

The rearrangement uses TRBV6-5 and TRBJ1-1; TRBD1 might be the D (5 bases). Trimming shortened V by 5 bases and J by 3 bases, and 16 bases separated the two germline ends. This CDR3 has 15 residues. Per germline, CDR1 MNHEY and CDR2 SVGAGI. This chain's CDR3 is CASSRTVDRYTEAFF. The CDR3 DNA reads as TGTGCCAGCAGTCGTACCGTAGACAGATACACTGAAGCTTTCTTT.

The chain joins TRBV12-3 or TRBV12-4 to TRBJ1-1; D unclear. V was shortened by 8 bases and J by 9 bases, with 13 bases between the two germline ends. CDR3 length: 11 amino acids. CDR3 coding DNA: TGTGCCAGCGGAAGCACGGGAAAAGCTTTCTTT. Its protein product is CASGSTGKAFF.

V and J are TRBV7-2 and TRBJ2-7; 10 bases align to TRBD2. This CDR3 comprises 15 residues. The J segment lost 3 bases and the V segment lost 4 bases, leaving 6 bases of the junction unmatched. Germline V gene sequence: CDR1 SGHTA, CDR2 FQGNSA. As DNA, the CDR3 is TGTGCCAGCAGCTCCTCTAGCGGGAGTTTCTACGAGCAGTACTTC. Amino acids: CASSSSSGSFYEQYF. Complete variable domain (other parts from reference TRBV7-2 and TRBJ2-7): GAGVSQSPSNKVTEKGKDVELRCDPISGHTALYWYRQSLGQGLEFLIYFQGNSAPDKSGLPSDRFSAERTGGSVSTLTIQRTQQEDSAVYLCASSSSSGSFYEQYFGPGTRLTVT.

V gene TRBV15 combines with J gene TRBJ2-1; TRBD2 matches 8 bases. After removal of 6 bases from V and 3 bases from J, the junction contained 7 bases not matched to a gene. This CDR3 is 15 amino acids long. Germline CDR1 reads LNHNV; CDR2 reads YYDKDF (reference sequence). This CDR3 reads CATRVAGSGYNEQFF. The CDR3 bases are TGTGCCACCAGGGTAGCGGGATCCGGCTACAATGAGCAGTTCTTC.

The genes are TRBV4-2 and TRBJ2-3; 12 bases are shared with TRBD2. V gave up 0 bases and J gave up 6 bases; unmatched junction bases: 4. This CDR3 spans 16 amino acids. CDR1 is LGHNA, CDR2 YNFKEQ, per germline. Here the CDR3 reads CASSQETSGRFDTQYF. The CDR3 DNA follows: TGTGCCAGCAGCCAAGAAACTAGCGGGAGGTTTGATACGCAGTATTTT.

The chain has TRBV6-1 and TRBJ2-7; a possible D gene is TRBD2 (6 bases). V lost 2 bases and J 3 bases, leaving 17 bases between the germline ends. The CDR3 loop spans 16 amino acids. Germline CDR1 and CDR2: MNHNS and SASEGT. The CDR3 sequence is CASSEIYSGPDYEQYV. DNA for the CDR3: TGTGCCAGCAGTGAAATCTACAGCGGGCCTGACTACGAGCAGTACGTC.

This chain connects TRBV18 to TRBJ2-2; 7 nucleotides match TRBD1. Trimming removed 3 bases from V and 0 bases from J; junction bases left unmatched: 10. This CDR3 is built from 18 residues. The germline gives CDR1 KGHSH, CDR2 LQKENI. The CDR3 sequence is CASSPFRDSIPNTGELFF. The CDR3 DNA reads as TGTGCCAGCTCACCTTTCCGGGACAGCATCCCGAACACCGGGGAGCTGTTTTTT.

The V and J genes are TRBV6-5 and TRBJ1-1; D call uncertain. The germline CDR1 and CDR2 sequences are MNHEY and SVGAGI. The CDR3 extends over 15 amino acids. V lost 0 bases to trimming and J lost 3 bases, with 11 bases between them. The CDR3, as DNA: TGTGCCAGCAGTTACTCGAGGGCGGCGGACACTGAAGCTTTCTTT. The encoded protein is CASSYSRAADTEAFF.

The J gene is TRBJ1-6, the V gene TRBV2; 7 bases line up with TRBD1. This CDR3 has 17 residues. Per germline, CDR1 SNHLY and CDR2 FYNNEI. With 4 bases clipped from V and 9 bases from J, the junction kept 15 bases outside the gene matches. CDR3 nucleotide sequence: TGTGCCAGCAGTGTAGGCCTACAGGGGCGTGCGGGTTCACCCCTCCACTTT. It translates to CASSVGLQGRAGSPLHF.